These T cell receptor beta chains were read from a single sample in a study of blood T cell repertoires in COVID-19. TCRdb keeps only in-frame clones here, not all; method: immunoSEQ multiplex PCR. The repertoire holds over 250,000 clones, with approximately 89% as singletons. Sequencing used peripheral blood. The receptors here all came from a woman in her sixties or seventies with COVID-19, enrolled during active disease. Both conserved end residues are part of each CDR3. The D gene is left open where the match is weak. Not every row has a clone size; where given, it reads once, few, many or a size class.

CASSRLAGASGELFF,TGTGCCAGCAGCCGACTAGCGGGAGCGTCCGGGGAGCTGTTTTTT,NA,TRBV3-1/TRBV3-2,15,TRBD2,TRBJ2-2
CASSQGGDKNIQYF,TGTGCCAGCAGCCAGGGGGGTGACAAAAACATTCAGTACTTC,NA,TRBV11-2,14,NA,TRBJ2-4
CASSPRAGGLYGYTF,TGTGCCAGCTCACCGAGGGCAGGGGGCCTCTATGGCTACACCTTC,NA,TRBV18,15,TRBD1,TRBJ1-2
CASSPGQSYEQYF,TGTGCCAGTAGCCCGGGACAGAGCTACGAGCAGTACTTC,once,TRBV19,13,TRBD1,TRBJ2-7
CASSDCGGGQGAKYEQYF,TGTGCCAGCAGTGACTGTGGGGGGGGGCAGGGGGCGAAGTACGAGCAGTACTTC,once,TRBV6-4,18,NA,TRBJ2-7
CASSPGTSGRNEQFF,TGTGCCAGCAGTCCCGGGACTAGCGGGAGAAATGAGCAGTTCTTC,once,TRBV2,15,TRBD2,TRBJ2-1
CASRGLGYEQYF,TGTGCCAGCAGGGGGCTCGGCTACGAGCAGTACTTC,NA,TRBV2,12,NA,TRBJ2-7
CATKIGSRNEQFF,TGTGCCACCAAGATCGGGAGTAGGAATGAGCAGTTCTTC,NA,TRBV19,13,NA,TRBJ2-1
CASSLRTGDYEQYF,TGTGCCAGCAGTCTTCGGACAGGGGACTACGAGCAGTACTTC,NA,TRBV6-5,14,TRBD1,TRBJ2-7
CAIRGQGLSSGANVLTF,TGTGCCATCAGAGGACAGGGACTGAGCTCTGGGGCCAACGTCCTGACTTTC,NA,TRBV10-3,17,TRBD1,TRBJ2-6
CSIKSGERGEAFF,TGCAGCATTAAAAGCGGGGAAAGGGGCGAAGCTTTCTTT,NA,TRBV29-1,13,NA,TRBJ1-1
CATSDLGDYGYTF,TGTGCCACCAGTGATTTGGGAGACTATGGCTACACCTTC,NA,TRBV24-1,13,NA,TRBJ1-2
CAWSVLSGDTDTQYF,TGTGCCTGGAGTGTACTAAGCGGGGACACAGATACGCAGTATTTT,NA,TRBV30,15,TRBD2,TRBJ2-3
CASRPDPGHTSMADTQYF,TGTGCCAGCAGACCTGATCCGGGACACACATCAATGGCAGATACGCAGTATTTT,once,TRBV7-9,18,NA,TRBJ2-3
CASGWTAEAFF,TGTGCCAGTGGGTGGACAGCTGAAGCTTTCTTT,once,TRBV19,11,NA,TRBJ1-1
CAWGQGNTEAFF,TGTGCCTGGGGACAGGGAAACACTGAAGCTTTCTTT,NA,TRBV30,12,TRBD1,TRBJ1-1
CASSLSATDTQYF,TGTGCCAGCAGCTTAAGCGCAACAGATACGCAGTATTTT,NA,TRBV7-2,13,NA,TRBJ2-3
CASSLGQNSGNTIYF,TGTGCCAGCAGCTTAGGACAGAACTCTGGAAACACCATATATTTT,NA,TRBV11-3,15,NA,TRBJ1-3
CAWSPRDEQYF,TGTGCCTGGAGTCCCCGGGACGAGCAGTACTTC,NA,TRBV30,11,NA,TRBJ2-7
CASSGGRARGEQYF,TGTGCCAGCTCGGGCGGGAGGGCCAGGGGCGAGCAGTACTTC,NA,TRBV6-6,14,TRBD2,TRBJ2-7
CASSQGSSGGPGEQYF,TGCGCCAGCAGCCAAGGAAGCTCGGGAGGGCCGGGGGAGCAGTACTTC,NA,TRBV4-1,16,TRBD2,TRBJ2-7
CASSFVTGEETQYF,TGTGCCAGCAGCTTTGTGACAGGGGAGGAGACCCAGTACTTC,NA,TRBV5-4,14,TRBD1,TRBJ2-5
CASSMTAQAIEQYF,TGTGCCAGTAGTATGACTGCCCAAGCAATCGAGCAGTACTTC,NA,TRBV19,14,NA,TRBJ2-7
CASSRGVAEKGDTQYF,TGTGCCAGCAGCCGGGGAGTAGCGGAAAAAGGGGATACGCAGTATTTT,once,TRBV4-2,16,NA,TRBJ2-3
CASSTIRDRGSYEQYF,TGTGCCAGCAGTACCATCCGGGACAGGGGATCCTACGAGCAGTACTTC,NA,TRBV27,16,TRBD1,TRBJ2-7
CAWSVVIAGAEQFF,TGTGCCTGGAGTGTAGTAATAGCGGGAGCTGAGCAGTTCTTC,NA,TRBV30,14,TRBD2,TRBJ2-1
CASSSIAGGEETQYF,TGTGCCAGCAGCTCCATAGCGGGAGGGGAAGAGACCCAGTACTTC,NA,TRBV7-9,15,TRBD2,TRBJ2-5
CASSEGHYEQYF,TGCGCCAGCAGCGAGGGACACTACGAGCAGTACTTC,few,TRBV5-1,12,NA,TRBJ2-7
CATDLGAGGTEAFF,TGTGCCACAGACCTCGGGGCCGGGGGCACTGAAGCTTTCTTT,NA,TRBV28,14,NA,TRBJ1-1
CASSLEAEDYGYTF,TGTGCCAGCAGCTTAGAGGCAGAGGACTATGGCTACACCTTC,NA,TRBV7-2,14,NA,TRBJ1-2
CAISKTGTSGTNEQYF,TGTGCCATCAGTAAAACCGGGACTAGCGGGACCAACGAGCAGTACTTC,NA,TRBV10-3,16,TRBD2,TRBJ2-7
CAWTSGGGKNQPQHF,TGTGCCTGGACATCGGGAGGGGGCAAGAATCAGCCCCAGCATTTT,NA,TRBV30,15,TRBD1,TRBJ1-5
CASSLDRLNSPLHF,TGTGCCAGCAGTTTGGACAGACTTAATTCACCCCTCCACTTT,NA,TRBV28,14,NA,TRBJ1-6
CASSLGVGDTGELFF,TGTGCCAGCAGCTTAGGGGTAGGGGACACCGGGGAGCTGTTTTTT,once,TRBV11-3,15,NA,TRBJ2-2
CASSLQGASQPQHF,TGTGCCAGTAGTTTGCAGGGGGCCTCTCAGCCCCAGCATTTT,NA,TRBV19,14,TRBD1,TRBJ1-5
CATSRRGSGANVLTF,TGTGCCACCAGCAGAAGGGGATCAGGGGCCAACGTCCTGACTTTC,NA,TRBV15,15,NA,TRBJ2-6
CATSRKFRPGTGKETQYF,TGTGCCACCAGCAGAAAATTCCGTCCCGGGACAGGGAAGGAGACCCAGTACTTC,NA,TRBV15,18,TRBD1,TRBJ2-5
CASSWGGRATEAFF,TGTGCCAGCAGCTGGGGCGGCAGGGCCACTGAAGCTTTCTTT,NA,TRBV7-9,14,NA,TRBJ1-1
CASTRRELMNTEAFF,TGTGCCAGTACCCGGAGGGAGCTCATGAACACTGAAGCTTTCTTT,NA,TRBV19,15,NA,TRBJ1-1
CASLLDRGRGGKETQYF,TGTGCCAGCCTTTTGGACAGGGGGCGCGGGGGTAAAGAGACCCAGTACTTC,once,TRBV28,17,TRBD1,TRBJ2-5
CATSRDLVAGHYGYTF,TGTGCCACCAGCAGAGATCTAGTCGCGGGTCACTATGGCTACACCTTC,NA,TRBV15,16,NA,TRBJ1-2
CASSQGLAETYEQYF,TGTGCCAGTAGTCAGGGGCTAGCTGAGACCTACGAGCAGTACTTC,NA,TRBV19,15,NA,TRBJ2-7
CASSERGLGTGVYEQYF,TGTGCCAGCAGTGAAAGAGGGTTGGGGACAGGGGTATACGAGCAGTACTTC,once,TRBV6-1,17,TRBD1,TRBJ2-7
CASSLPVPGANVLTF,TGCGCCAGCAGCTTGCCCGTTCCCGGGGCCAACGTCCTGACTTTC,NA,TRBV5-1,15,NA,TRBJ2-6
CASSPLAIRSYEQYF,TGTGCCAGCAGTCCACTAGCGATTAGATCCTACGAGCAGTACTTC,NA,TRBV6-2/TRBV6-3,15,TRBD2,TRBJ2-7
CASSPSGAGAYNEQFF,TGTGCCAGCAGTCCGTCTGGAGCGGGAGCCTACAATGAGCAGTTCTTC,NA,TRBV27,16,TRBD2,TRBJ2-1
CASSSIGTASSYNEQFF,TGCGCCAGCAGCTCAATAGGGACTGCCAGCTCCTACAATGAGCAGTTCTTC,many,TRBV5-1,17,NA,TRBJ2-1
CATSRERLGALFF,TGTGCCACCAGCAGAGAAAGACTAGGTGCCCTGTTTTTT,NA,TRBV15,13,NA,TRBJ1-4
CASSPSQGHSYEQYF,TGTGCCAGCAGCCCAAGCCAGGGGCACTCCTACGAGCAGTACTTC,NA,TRBV3-1/TRBV3-2,15,NA,TRBJ2-7
CAIQNTGPSYEQYF,TGTGCCATCCAAAATACAGGGCCTTCCTACGAGCAGTACTTC,NA,TRBV10-3,14,NA,TRBJ2-7
CASSFEGSGANVLTF,TGTGCCAGCAGCTTCGAGGGATCTGGGGCCAACGTCCTGACTTTC,NA,TRBV5-4,15,NA,TRBJ2-6
CASRLSAGQGLDEQFF,TGTGCCAGCAGACTGTCGGCGGGACAGGGGCTCGATGAGCAGTTCTTC,few,TRBV2,16,TRBD1,TRBJ2-1
CASSKLAGANTDTQYF,TGCGCCAGCAGCAAACTAGCGGGAGCCAACACAGATACGCAGTATTTT,NA,TRBV5-1,16,TRBD2,TRBJ2-3